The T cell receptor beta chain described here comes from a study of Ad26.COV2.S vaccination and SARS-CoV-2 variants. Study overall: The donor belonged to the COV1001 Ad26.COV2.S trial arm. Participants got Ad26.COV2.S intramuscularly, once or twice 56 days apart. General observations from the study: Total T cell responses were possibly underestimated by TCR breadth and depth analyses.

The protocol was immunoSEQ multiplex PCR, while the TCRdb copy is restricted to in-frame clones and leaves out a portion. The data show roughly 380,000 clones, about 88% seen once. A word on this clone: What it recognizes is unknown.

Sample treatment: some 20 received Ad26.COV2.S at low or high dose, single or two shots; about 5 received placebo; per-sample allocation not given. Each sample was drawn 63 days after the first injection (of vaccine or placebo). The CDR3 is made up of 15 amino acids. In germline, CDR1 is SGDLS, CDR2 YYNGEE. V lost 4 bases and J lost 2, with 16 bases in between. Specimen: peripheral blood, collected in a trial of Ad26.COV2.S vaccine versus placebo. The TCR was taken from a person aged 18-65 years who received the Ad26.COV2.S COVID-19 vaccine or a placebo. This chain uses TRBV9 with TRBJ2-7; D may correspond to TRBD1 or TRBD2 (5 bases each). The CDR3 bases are TGTGCCAGCAGCCCAAGGGGCAGCGGCACCTACGAGCAGTACTTC. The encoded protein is CASSPRGSGTYEQYF.